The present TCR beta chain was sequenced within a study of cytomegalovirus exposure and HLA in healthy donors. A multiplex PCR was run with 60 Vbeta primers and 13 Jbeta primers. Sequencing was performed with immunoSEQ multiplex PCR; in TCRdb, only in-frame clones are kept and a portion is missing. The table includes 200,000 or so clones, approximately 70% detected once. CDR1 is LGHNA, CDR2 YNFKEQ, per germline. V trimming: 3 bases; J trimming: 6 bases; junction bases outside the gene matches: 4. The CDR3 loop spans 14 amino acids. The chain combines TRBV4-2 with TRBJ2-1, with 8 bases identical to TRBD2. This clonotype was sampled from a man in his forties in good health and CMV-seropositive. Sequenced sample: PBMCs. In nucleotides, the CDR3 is TGTGCCAGCAGCCAGGGGACTAGATTCAATGAGCAGTTCTTC. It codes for CASSQGTRFNEQFF.